A selection of T cell receptor beta chains follows, all from one sample in a study of naive and memory T cell subsets. TCRdb re-analysed the UMI-ligation and nested PCR reads in MiXCR, keeping a single row per CDR3 protein. The sample yields approximately 140,000 distinct CDR3 sequences, about a sixth seen once. Sequences were obtained from naive CD4+ T cells from blood. The receptors were gathered from a human donor in good health. CDR3s include the opening cysteine and the closing phenylalanine or tryptophan. Each record gives: clone size, J gene, V gene, CDR3 length, D gene, CDR3 protein, CDR3 DNA. A D gene is named only where the DNA matches it firmly. Size values are once, few and many counts, or a class for expanded clones, and some rows have none.

>-|TRBJ2-3|TRBV7-2|14|-
CASSLYSATDTQYF
TGTGCCAGCAGCTTATACAGCGCCACAGATACGCAGTATTTT
>once|TRBJ2-5|TRBV7-2|15|-
CASSLGSRERETQYF
TGTGCCAGCAGCTTAGGTTCACGGGAGAGAGAGACCCAGTACTTC
>-|TRBJ2-1|TRBV2|13|-
CASTINEYNEQFF
TGTGCCAGCACAATAAATGAATACAATGAGCAGTTCTTC
>few|TRBJ2-7|TRBV12-3/TRBV12-4|13|TRBD1
CASSLEARGRKGF
TGTGCCAGCAGTTTAGAGGCCAGGGGGCGGAAGGGCTTC
>many|TRBJ2-2|TRBV7-9|15|TRBD1
CASSPDRTRGGELFF
TGTGCCAGCAGCCCGGACAGGACGAGAGGCGGGGAGCTGTTTTTT
>few|TRBJ2-3|TRBV5-1|12|-
CASSFFADTQYF
TGCGCCAGCAGTTTTTTTGCAGATACGCAGTATTTT
>-|TRBJ1-6|TRBV7-2|15|-
CASSSRDGRNSPLHF
TGTGCCAGCAGCTCCCGGGACGGACGTAATTCACCCCTCCACTTT
>-|TRBJ2-2|TRBV2|14|-
CASSETRHTGELFF
TGTGCCAGCAGTGAGACTAGACACACCGGGGAGCTGTTTTTT
>-|TRBJ2-1|TRBV2|15|TRBD2
CASRKLAGGGDEQFF
TGTGCCAGCAGGAAACTAGCGGGAGGTGGGGATGAGCAGTTCTTC
>few|TRBJ2-5|TRBV20-1|12|TRBD2
CSARTSGETQYF
TGCAGTGCCAGGACTAGCGGGGAGACCCAGTACTTC
>-|TRBJ2-7|TRBV7-2|13|-
CASSISRLYEQYF
TGTGCCAGCAGCATCAGTAGACTATACGAGCAGTACTTC
>-|TRBJ2-2|TRBV12-3/TRBV12-4|15|TRBD2
CASTLSGSHTGELFF
TGTGCCAGCACCCTTAGCGGGAGTCACACCGGGGAGCTGTTTTTT
>-|TRBJ1-5|TRBV19|17|TRBD1
CASSDQGGAASNQPQHF
TGTGCCAGTAGTGATCAGGGGGGGGCGGCGAGCAATCAGCCCCAGCATTTT
>few|TRBJ1-1|TRBV30|12|-
CAGSGIGAEAFF
TGTGCCGGCTCAGGGATCGGCGCTGAAGCTTTCTTT
>few|TRBJ2-2|TRBV6-6|14|-
CASSQGRGTGELFF
TGTGCCAGCAGTCAGGGGAGGGGCACCGGGGAGCTGTTTTTT
>-|TRBJ2-1|TRBV27|15|TRBD2
CASSSIGREGNEQFF
TGTGCCAGCAGTAGTATAGGGCGGGAGGGAAATGAGCAGTTCTTC
>few|TRBJ2-7|TRBV6-4|16|TRBD1
CASSEQGQTTAYEQYF
TGTGCCAGCAGTGAGCAGGGACAGACCACAGCCTACGAGCAGTACTTC
>-|TRBJ2-7|TRBV6-5|14|TRBD2
CASGGGGASDEQYF
TGTGCCAGCGGCGGGGGGGGCGCGTCGGACGAGCAGTACTTC